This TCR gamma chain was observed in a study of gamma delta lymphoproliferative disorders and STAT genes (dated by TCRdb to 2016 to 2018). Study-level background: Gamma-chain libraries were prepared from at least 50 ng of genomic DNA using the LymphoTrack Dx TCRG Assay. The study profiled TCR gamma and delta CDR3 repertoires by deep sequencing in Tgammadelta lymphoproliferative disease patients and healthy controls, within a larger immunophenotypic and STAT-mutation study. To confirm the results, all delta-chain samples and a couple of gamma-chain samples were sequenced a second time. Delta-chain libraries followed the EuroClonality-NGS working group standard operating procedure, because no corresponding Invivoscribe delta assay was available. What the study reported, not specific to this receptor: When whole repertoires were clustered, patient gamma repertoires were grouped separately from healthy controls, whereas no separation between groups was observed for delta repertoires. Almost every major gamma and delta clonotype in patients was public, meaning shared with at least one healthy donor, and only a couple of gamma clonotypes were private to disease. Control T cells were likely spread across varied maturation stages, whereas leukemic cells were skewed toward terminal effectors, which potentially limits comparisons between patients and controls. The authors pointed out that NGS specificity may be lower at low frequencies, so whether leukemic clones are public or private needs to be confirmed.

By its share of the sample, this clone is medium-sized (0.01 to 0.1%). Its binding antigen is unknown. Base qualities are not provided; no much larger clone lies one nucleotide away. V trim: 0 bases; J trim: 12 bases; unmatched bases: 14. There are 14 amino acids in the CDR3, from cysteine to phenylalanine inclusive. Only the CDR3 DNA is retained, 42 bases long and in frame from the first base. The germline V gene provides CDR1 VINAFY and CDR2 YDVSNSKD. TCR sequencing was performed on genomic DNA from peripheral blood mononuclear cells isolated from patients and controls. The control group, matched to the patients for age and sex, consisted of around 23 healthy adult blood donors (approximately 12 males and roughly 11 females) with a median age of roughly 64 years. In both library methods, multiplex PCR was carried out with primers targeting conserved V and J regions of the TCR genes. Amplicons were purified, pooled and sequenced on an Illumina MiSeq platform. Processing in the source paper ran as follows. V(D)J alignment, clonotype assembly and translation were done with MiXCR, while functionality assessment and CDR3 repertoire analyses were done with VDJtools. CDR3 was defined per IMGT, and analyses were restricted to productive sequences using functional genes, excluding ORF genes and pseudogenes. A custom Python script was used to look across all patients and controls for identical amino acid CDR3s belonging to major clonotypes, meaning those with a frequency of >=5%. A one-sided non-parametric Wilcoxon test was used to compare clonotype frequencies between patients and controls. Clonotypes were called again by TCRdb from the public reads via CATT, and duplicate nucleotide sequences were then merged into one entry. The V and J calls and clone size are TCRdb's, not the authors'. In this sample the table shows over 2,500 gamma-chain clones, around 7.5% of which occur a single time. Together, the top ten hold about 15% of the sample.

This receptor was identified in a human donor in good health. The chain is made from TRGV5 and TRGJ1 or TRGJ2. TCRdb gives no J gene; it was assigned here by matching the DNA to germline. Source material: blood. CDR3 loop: CATWDRQGFPRKLF. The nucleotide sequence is TGTGCCACCTGGGACAGGCAAGGGTTTCCGAGGAAACTCTTT.